This T cell receptor beta chain was sequenced in a study of radiation and T cells in renal cell carcinoma. Clones were sequenced by immunoSEQ multiplex PCR, and TCRdb holds only the in-frame ones, with some missing. Seen here are about 49,000 clones, 75% to 90% observed once, and the top ten hold around 28%. The CDR3 is made up of 14 amino acids. Trimming removed 5 bases from V and 2 bases from J, with 12 bases in between. CDR1 SGHTA and CDR2 FQGNSA come from the germline V gene. Time point here: blood 2 weeks post-SBRT. Noted treatment: 15 Gy SBRT to primary tumor, nephrectomy 4 weeks later. The sample here was blood, taken from a patient whose treatment included radiotherapy and nephrectomy. The rearrangement uses TRBV7-2 and TRBJ1-1, with a weak D call TRBD1 (6 bases). The receptor was derived from a woman aged 70-85 years with renal cell carcinoma. CDR3 sequence reads: CASSKDRYNTEAFF. The CDR3 nucleotides are TGTGCCAGCAGCAAAGACAGGTATAACACTGAAGCTTTCTTT.